This is a list of T cell receptor beta chains from one sample in a study of naive and memory T cell subsets. TCRdb re-derived calls from the UMI-ligation and nested PCR reads in MiXCR, one entry per CDR3 protein. The table records some 82,000 distinct CDR3 sequences, around 10% of them present only once. The material sequenced was naive CD4+ T cells from blood. These receptors came from a human donor in good health. The CDR3 runs from the conserved cysteine through the conserved F or W. The D gene is left open where the match is weak. Size is omitted from some rows. Given values are once, few, many or a class for expanded clones.

>TRBV5-1|few|.|TRBJ1-1
CASSFGQGSRDWAEAFF
TGCGCCAGCAGCTTCGGGCAGGGCTCCCGGGATTGGGCTGAAGCTTTCTTT
>TRBV12-3/TRBV12-4|few|.|TRBJ1-1
CASSLYRQNTEAFF
TGTGCCAGCAGTTTATACAGGCAGAACACTGAAGCTTTCTTT
>TRBV5-1|.|.|TRBJ2-5
CASRVFFQETQYF
TGCGCCAGCAGGGTGTTTTTCCAAGAGACCCAGTACTTC
>TRBV20-1|few|TRBD1|TRBJ2-3
CSAHARGQGFSDTQYF
TGCAGTGCTCACGCCCGAGGACAGGGTTTTTCAGATACGCAGTATTTT
>TRBV9|.|TRBD1|TRBJ1-1
CASRRGPRDTEAFF
TGTGCCAGCAGGAGGGGGCCGAGGGACACTGAAGCTTTCTTT
>TRBV6-2/TRBV6-3|.|TRBD2|TRBJ2-1
CASSRRLAGGSYNEQFF
TGTGCCAGCAGTCGCCGACTAGCGGGGGGTTCCTACAATGAGCAGTTCTTC
>TRBV20-1|.|.|TRBJ1-2
CSASLQGSNYGYTF
TGCAGTGCTAGTTTACAGGGCAGTAACTATGGCTACACCTTC
>TRBV20-1|many|.|TRBJ1-6
CSARDGRAGSYNSPLHF
TGCAGTGCTAGAGACGGACGGGCGGGGTCCTATAATTCACCCCTCCACTTT
>TRBV29-1|.|.|TRBJ2-4
CSVEDNSAKNIQYF
TGCAGCGTTGAAGATAATAGCGCCAAAAACATTCAGTACTTC
>TRBV20-1|.|TRBD1|TRBJ1-1
CSAGRDRGWENTEAFF
TGCAGTGCTGGACGGGACAGGGGATGGGAAAACACTGAAGCTTTCTTT
>TRBV2|.|.|TRBJ1-2
CASSAGLDGYTF
TGTGCCAGCAGTGCAGGGTTGGATGGCTACACCTTC
>TRBV7-8|few|.|TRBJ1-1
CASSFKGIGNEAFF
TGTGCCAGCAGCTTTAAGGGAATTGGAAATGAAGCTTTCTTT
>TRBV24-1|few|TRBD1|TRBJ2-3
CATSDARTGNTDTQYF
TGTGCCACCAGTGATGCGAGGACAGGCAACACAGATACGCAGTATTTT
>TRBV7-1|few|.|TRBJ2-7
CASSSRRRENEQYF
TGTGCCAGCAGCTCCCGGCGCAGGGAGAACGAGCAGTACTTC
>TRBV20-1|few|TRBD1|TRBJ2-5
CSARDPGQAPETQYF
TGCAGTGCTAGAGATCCGGGACAGGCCCCGGAGACCCAGTACTTC